The source of this TCR beta chain is a study of shared clonotypes between healthy human individuals. Assay: immunoSEQ multiplex PCR; the TCRdb copy retains only in-frame clones and omits some. The sample holds around 560,000 clones, 85% to 95% seen once. CDR1 MNHEY and CDR2 SVGAGI come from the germline V gene. After removal of 2 bases from V and 2 bases from J, the junction contained 9 bases not matched to a gene. The CDR3 consists of 16 residues. Study-level points and caveats: As a rule, naive subsets had a larger estimated richness than memory subsets.

In the case of this clone: Antigen: not known.

As defined, naive CD8 cells were CD45RO-negative and positively selected for CCR7, with terminally differentiated effector memory CD45RA+ cells excluded. The sequenced sample consisted of naive CD8+ T cells sorted from blood. This clonotype was sampled from a woman aged 30 to 39 in good health. The genes are TRBV6-5 and TRBJ2-7; 7 nucleotides agree with TRBD1. The CDR3: CASSYGTVDPTYEQYF. The CDR3 DNA follows: TGTGCCAGCAGTTACGGGACAGTAGACCCCACCTACGAGCAGTACTTC.